These 2 T cell receptor beta chains share one sample of origin, sequenced in a study of T cells expressing NK-cell markers. Following a re-call of the 5' RACE reads, TCRdb has one entry per CDR3 protein and lacks DNA. The table lists a few hundred thousand distinct CDR3 sequences. Sequencing was done on a sample of blood T cells: a sorted CD56 or NKG2C T cell subset, CD4+ or CD8+ T cells, or bulk PBMC T cells (not recorded which). The origin of the receptors is a man aged 18-69 years in good health.

This rearrangement joins TRBV5-6 to TRBJ2-1; TCRdb designates TRBD1, a call that cannot be tested without DNA. The CDR3 is 15 residues long. Germline-derived CDR1 and CDR2 are SGHDT and YYEEEE. The CDR3 loop reads CASSFWTGYYNEQFF.

The V and J genes are TRBV6-1 and TRBJ2-1; the TRBD1 assignment by TCRdb is unverifiable without DNA. The CDR3 has 16 residues. The V gene's germline CDR1 is MNHNS and CDR2 SASEGT. CDR3 protein: CASSRSGGVTYNEQFF.